This T cell receptor beta chain was retrieved from a study of T cells in Graves' hyperthyroidism and ophthalmopathy. Germline V CDR1 and CDR2: MNHEY, SVGAGI. CDR3 length equals 12 residues. This clonotype was recorded a few times. A read error may produce the germline difference seen at one junction end. The investigators amplified TCR beta CDR3 regions from RNA transcripts. First-round RT-PCR of the TCR CDR3 relied on the HTBI primer set. TCRdb passed the multiplex PCR reads through MiXCR, listing each CDR3 protein once. The sample contains 380,000 or so distinct CDR3 sequences, roughly 14% of which appear only once. PBMCs were obtained from about 9.9 ml fresh peripheral blood.

The rearrangement links TRBV6-5 to TRBJ2-5; D uncertain. The sequenced sample was blood. The clonotype comes from a man aged 25 to 40 with Graves' hyperthyroidism that later progressed to Graves' ophthalmopathy. CDR3 region: CASGYPRETQYF. In nucleotides, the CDR3 is TGTGCCAGCGGTTACCCCCGGGAGACCCAGTACTTC.